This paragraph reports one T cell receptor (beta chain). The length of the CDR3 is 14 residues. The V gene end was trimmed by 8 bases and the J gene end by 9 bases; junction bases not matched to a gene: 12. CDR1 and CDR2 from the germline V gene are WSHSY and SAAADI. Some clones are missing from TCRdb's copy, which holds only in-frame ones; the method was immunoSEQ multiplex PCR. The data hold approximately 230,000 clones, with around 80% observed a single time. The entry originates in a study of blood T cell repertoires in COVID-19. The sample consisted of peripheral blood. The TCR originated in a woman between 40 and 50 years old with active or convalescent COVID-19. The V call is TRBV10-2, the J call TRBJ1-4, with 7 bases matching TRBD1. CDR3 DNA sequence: TGCGCCAGCGCCCGGGACAGTGACTCCAAAAAACTGTTTTTT. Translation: CASARDSDSKKLFF.